The subject of this entry is one T cell receptor (beta chain). What it binds is unknown. This CDR3 contains 14 residues. J gave up 7 bases and V 3 bases, and 5 bases lay outside the gene matches. Germline lookup yields CDR1 LNHDA and CDR2 SQIVND (reference sequence). This entry belongs to a study of cytomegalovirus exposure and HLA in healthy donors. Study information: There were 100 million to 130 million unique TCR beta sequences, drawn from about 179 million T cells, in an earlier analysis.

Both 60 Vbeta primers and 13 Jbeta primers went into the PCR. The method was immunoSEQ multiplex PCR; TCRdb's version includes in-frame clones alone and lacks a portion of them. The sample consists of about 130,000 clones, about 66% of them appearing once. Notes on the study in general: Evidence from a later analysis indicated that most CMV-associated TCR beta chains looked HLA-restricted. CMV antigen specificity was confirmed in vitro for a few CMV-associated chains. Solely CMV serostatus was available to characterize immune exposure.

This TCR derives from a human donor in good health. Specimen: PBMCs. This rearrangement joins TRBV19 to TRBJ2-1; 8 bases map to TRBD2. DNA of the CDR3: TGTGCCAGTAGTATCTCTACGGGGGGGAATGAGCAGTTCTTC. Translating it yields CASSISTGGNEQFF.